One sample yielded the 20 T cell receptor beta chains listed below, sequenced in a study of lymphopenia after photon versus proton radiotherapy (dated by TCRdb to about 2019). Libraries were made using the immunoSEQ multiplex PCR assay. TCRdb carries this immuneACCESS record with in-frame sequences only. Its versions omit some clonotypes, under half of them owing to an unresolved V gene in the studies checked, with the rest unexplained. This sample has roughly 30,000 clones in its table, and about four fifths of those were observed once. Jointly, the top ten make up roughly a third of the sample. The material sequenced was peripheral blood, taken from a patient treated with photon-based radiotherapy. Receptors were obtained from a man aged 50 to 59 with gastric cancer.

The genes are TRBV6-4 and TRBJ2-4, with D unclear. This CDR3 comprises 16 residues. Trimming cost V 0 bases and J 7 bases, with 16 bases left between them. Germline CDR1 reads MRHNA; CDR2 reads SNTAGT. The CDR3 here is CASSDSGRVGANIQYF. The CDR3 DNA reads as TGTGCCAGCAGTGACTCGGGAAGGGTGGGCGCCAACATTCAGTACTTC.

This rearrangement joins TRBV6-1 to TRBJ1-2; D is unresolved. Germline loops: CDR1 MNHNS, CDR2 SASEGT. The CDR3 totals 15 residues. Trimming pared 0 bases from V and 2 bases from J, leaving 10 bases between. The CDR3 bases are TGTGCCAGCAGTGAAGCGCTAGGCCAGAACTATGGCTACACCTTC. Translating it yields CASSEALGQNYGYTF.

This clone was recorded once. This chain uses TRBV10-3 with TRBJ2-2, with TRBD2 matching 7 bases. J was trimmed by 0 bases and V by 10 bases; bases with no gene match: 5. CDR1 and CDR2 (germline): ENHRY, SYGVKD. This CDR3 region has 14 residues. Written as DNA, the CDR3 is TGTGCCACGAGGGAGGGAACGAACACCGGGGAGCTGTTTTTT. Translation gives CATREGTNTGELFF.

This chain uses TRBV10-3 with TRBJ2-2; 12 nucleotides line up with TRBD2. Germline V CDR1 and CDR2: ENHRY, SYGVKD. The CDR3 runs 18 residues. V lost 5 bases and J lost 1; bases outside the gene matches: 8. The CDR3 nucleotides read TGTGCCATCAGTTCCTCTAGCGGGGGGGCTCTGAACACCGGGGAGCTGTTTTTT. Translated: CAISSSSGGALNTGELFF.

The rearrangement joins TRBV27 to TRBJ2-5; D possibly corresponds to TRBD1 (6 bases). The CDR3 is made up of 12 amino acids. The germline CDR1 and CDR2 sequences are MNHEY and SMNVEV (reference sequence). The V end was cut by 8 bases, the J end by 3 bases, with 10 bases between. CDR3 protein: CASGTIKETQYF. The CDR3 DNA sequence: TGTGCCAGCGGGACAATCAAAGAGACCCAGTACTTC.

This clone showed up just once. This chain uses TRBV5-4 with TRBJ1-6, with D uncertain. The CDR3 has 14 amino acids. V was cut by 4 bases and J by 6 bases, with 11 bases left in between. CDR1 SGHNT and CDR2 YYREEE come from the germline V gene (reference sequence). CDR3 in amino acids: CASSPVDGNSPLHF. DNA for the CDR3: TGTGCCAGCAGCCCCGTGGACGGTAATTCACCCCTCCACTTT.

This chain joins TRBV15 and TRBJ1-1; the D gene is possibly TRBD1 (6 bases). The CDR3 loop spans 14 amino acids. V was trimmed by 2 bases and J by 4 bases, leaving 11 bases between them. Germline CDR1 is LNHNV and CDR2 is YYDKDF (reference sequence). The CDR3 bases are TGTGCCACCAGCAGATCGGGGGCGGGCACTGAAGCTTTCTTT. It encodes CATSRSGAGTEAFF.

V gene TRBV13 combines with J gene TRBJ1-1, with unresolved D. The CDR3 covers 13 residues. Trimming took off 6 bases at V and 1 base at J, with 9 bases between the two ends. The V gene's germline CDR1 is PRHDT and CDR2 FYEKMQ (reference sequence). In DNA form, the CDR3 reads TGTGCCAGCAGAAGGACGGGGAACACTGAAGCTTTCTTT. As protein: CASRRTGNTEAFF.

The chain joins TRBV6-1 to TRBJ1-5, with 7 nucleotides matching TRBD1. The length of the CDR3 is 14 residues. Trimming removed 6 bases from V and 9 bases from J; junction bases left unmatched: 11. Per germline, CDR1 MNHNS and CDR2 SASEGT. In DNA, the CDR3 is TGTGCCAGCAGCTACCCGGGACAGCTACGGCCCCAGCATTTT. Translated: CASSYPGQLRPQHF.

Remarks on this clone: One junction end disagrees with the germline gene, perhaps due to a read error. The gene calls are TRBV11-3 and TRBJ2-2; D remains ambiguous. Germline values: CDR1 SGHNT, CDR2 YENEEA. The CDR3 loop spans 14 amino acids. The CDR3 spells CASGLGPATGELFF. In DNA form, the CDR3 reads TGTGCCAGCGGCTTAGGACCGGCAACCGGGGAGCTGTTTTTT.

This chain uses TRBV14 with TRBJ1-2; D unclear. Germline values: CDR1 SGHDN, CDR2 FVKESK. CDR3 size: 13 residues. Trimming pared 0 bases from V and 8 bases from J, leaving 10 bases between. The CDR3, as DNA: TGTGCCAGCAGCCAAGAACTGGGTATGGGCTACACCTTC. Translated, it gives CASSQELGMGYTF.

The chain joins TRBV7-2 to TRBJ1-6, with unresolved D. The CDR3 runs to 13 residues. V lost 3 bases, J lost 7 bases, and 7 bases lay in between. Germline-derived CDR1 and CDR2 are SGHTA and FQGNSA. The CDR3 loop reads CASSFAENSPLHF. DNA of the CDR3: TGTGCCAGCAGCTTCGCGGAAAATTCACCCCTCCACTTT.

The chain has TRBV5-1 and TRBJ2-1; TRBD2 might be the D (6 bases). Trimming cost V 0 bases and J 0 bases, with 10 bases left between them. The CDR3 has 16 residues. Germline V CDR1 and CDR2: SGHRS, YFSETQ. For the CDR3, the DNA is TGCGCCAGCAGCTTGGCGGGGGATTTCTCCTACAATGAGCAGTTCTTC. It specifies CASSLAGDFSYNEQFF. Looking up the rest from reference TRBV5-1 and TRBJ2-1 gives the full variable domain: KAGVTQTPRYLIKTRGQQVTLSCSPISGHRSVSWYQQTPGQGLQFLFEYFSETQRNKGNFPGRFSGRQFSNSRSEMNVSTLELGDSALYLCASSLAGDFSYNEQFFGPGTRLTVL.

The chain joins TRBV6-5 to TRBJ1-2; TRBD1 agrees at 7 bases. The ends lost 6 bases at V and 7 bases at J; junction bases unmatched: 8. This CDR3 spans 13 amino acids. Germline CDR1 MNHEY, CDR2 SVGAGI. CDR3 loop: CASSLQGQSGYTF. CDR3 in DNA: TGTGCCAGCAGCCTACAGGGGCAAAGTGGCTACACCTTC.

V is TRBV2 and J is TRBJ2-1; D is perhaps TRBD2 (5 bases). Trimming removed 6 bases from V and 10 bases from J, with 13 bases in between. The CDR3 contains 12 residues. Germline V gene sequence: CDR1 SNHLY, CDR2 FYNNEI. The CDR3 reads CASRSDGKEQFF. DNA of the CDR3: TGTGCCAGCAGGAGCGACGGGAAAGAGCAGTTCTTC.

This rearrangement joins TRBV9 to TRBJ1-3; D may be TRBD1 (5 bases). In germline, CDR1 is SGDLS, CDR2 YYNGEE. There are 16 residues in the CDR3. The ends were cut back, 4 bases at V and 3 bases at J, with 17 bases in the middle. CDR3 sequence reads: CASSPLSGSIGNTIYF. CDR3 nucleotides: TGTGCCAGCAGCCCCCTTTCAGGGTCTATTGGAAACACCATATATTTT.

CDR3 in DNA: TGTGCCAGCAGCCCATTCGGACAGTACTATAATTCACCCCTCCACTTT. It encodes CASSPFGQYYNSPLHF. This rearrangement joins TRBV21-1 to TRBJ1-6; the DNA was not compared with TRBD1, the D call given in the table. TRBV21-1 is given as a pseudogene. The CDR3 is made up of 16 amino acids.

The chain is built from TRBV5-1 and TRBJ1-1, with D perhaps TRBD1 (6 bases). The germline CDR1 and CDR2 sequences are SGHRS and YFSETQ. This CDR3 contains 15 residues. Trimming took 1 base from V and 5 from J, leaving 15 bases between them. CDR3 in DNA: TGCGCCAGCAGCTTGAACAGGGAGGAAGGTACTGAAGCTTTCTTT. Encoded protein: CASSLNREEGTEAFF.

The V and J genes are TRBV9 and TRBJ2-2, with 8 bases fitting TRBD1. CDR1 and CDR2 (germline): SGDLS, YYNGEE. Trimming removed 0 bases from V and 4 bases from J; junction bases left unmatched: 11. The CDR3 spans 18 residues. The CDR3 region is CASSVGSGGVFRTGELFF. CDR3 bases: TGTGCCAGCAGCGTAGGGTCAGGGGGCGTTTTCCGCACCGGGGAGCTGTTTTTT.

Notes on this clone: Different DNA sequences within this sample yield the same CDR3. The CDR3 loop reads CASSQTGTDNEQFF. CDR3 nucleotide sequence: TGCGCCAGCAGCCAAACCGGGACGGATAATGAGCAGTTCTTC. This sequence joins TRBV4-3 and TRBJ2-1; D might be TRBD1 or TRBD2, each matching 5 bases. Trimming pared 2 bases from V and 7 bases from J, leaving 12 bases between. Looked up from germline, CDR1 is LGHNA and CDR2 is YSLEER. The CDR3 totals 14 residues.